The 9 T cell receptor beta chains given below trace back to one sample, sequenced in a study of blood T cell repertoires in COVID-19. Assay used: immunoSEQ multiplex PCR; TCRdb lists only in-frame clones, some missing. The table lists some 180,000 clones, more than 80% of them singletons. Sample: peripheral blood. The receptors shown here come from a middle-aged man with acute or convalescent COVID-19.

This clone was counted once. Here the CDR3 reads CASSHPGQGKNTIYF. Written as DNA, the CDR3 is TGCGCCAGCAGCCATCCGGGACAGGGGAAAAACACCATATATTTT. This chain joins TRBV4-1 and TRBJ1-3; TRBD1 agrees at 10 bases. CDR3 length equals 15 residues. The germline V gene has CDR1 MGHRA and CDR2 YSYEKL. V trimming: 3 bases; J trimming: 6 bases; junction bases outside the gene matches: 5.

The chain recombines TRBV6-1 with TRBJ1-6; no clear D. Germline CDR1 reads MNHNS; CDR2 reads SASEGT. The CDR3 spans 18 residues. V was shortened by 3 bases and J by 3 bases, with 18 bases between the two germline ends. The CDR3 protein is CASSDPTGSSLYNSPLHF. The CDR3 coding sequence is TGTGCCAGCAGTGATCCGACCGGGTCGTCTCTCTATAATTCACCCCTCCACTTT.

This rearrangement joins TRBV27 to TRBJ2-1, with 12 positions matching TRBD2. Unmatched junction bases numbered 12, after V lost 4 bases and J lost 5 bases. The CDR3 loop spans 18 amino acids. Germline-derived CDR1 and CDR2 are MNHEY and SMNVEV (reference sequence). The CDR3 coding sequence is TGTGCCAGCAGTTCGACGCGACTAGCGGGAGATTTTCACAATGAGCAGTTCTTC. Residues: CASSSTRLAGDFHNEQFF.

V usage is TRBV7-3 and J usage is TRBJ2-1; tentative D call: TRBD2 (6 bases). Germline V gene sequence: CDR1 SGHTA, CDR2 FQGTGA. Trimming cost V 5 bases and J 5 bases, with 16 bases left between them. This CDR3 contains 15 residues. As DNA, the CDR3 is TGTGCCAGCAGCCTCGTGGGGCTAGCGAACAATGAGCAGTTCTTC. Its protein is CASSLVGLANNEQFF.

This clone was found once. CDR3 protein: CASSWKRGSGANVLTF. CDR3 nucleotides: TGCGCCAGCAGCTGGAAAAGGGGCTCTGGGGCCAACGTCCTGACTTTC. J is TRBJ2-6 and V is TRBV5-1, with D maybe TRBD1 (5 bases). Trimming took off 3 bases at V and 0 bases at J, with 10 bases between the two ends. CDR1 and CDR2 (germline): SGHRS, YFSETQ. The CDR3 runs to 16 residues.

The chain joins TRBV7-9 to TRBJ2-1, with D uncertain. Germline assignment: CDR1 SEHNR and CDR2 FQNEAQ (reference sequence). Between the trimmed V and J ends, which lost 5 bases and 0 bases, there was a span of 14 bases. The CDR3 sequence is 16 residues long. The CDR3, as DNA: TGTGCCAGCAGCCCCCCGGGTAGGAGCTCCTACAATGAGCAGTTCTTC. This translates into CASSPPGRSSYNEQFF.

The rearrangement uses TRBV2 and TRBJ1-1; D is perhaps TRBD1 (6 bases). Germline V gives CDR1 SNHLY, CDR2 FYNNEI. V lost 4 bases and J lost 1, with 7 bases in between. There are 13 residues in the CDR3. In DNA, the CDR3 is TGTGCCAGCAGTGCGGACAGGAACACTGAAGCTTTCTTT. Its protein is CASSADRNTEAFF.

This clone has only one observation. The rearrangement uses TRBV7-9 and TRBJ2-5; D may be TRBD2 (5 bases). The CDR3 runs 12 residues. Germline CDR1 and CDR2: SEHNR and FQNEAQ (reference sequence). V was cut by 0 bases and J by 9 bases, with 8 bases left in between. The DNA of the CDR3 is TGTGCCAGCAGCTTAGCCCCCGGGGCCCAGTACTTC. Translated, it gives CASSLAPGAQYF.

The chain carries TRBV6-6 and TRBJ2-5, with D possibly being TRBD2 (7 bases). The CDR3 has 14 amino acids. Trimming pared 4 bases from V and 4 bases from J, leaving 13 bases between. Germline V gives CDR1 MNHNY, CDR2 SVGAGI (reference sequence). This CDR3 reads CASSWGGGGETQYF. CDR3 in DNA: TGTGCCAGCAGTTGGGGGGGCGGGGGAGAGACCCAGTACTTC.